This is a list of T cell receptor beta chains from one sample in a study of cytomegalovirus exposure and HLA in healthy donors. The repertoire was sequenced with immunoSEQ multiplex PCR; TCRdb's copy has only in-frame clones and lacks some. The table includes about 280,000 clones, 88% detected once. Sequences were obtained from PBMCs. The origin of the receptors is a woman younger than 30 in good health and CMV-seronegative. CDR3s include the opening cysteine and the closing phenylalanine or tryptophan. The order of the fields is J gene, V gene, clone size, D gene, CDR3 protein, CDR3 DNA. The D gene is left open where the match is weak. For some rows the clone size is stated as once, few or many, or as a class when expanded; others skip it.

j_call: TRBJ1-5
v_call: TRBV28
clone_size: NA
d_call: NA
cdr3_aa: CASSPRDNYSNQPQHF
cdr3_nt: TGTGCCAGCAGCCCCCGGGACAATTATAGCAATCAGCCCCAGCATTTT

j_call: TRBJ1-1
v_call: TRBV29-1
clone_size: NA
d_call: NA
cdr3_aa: CSVGPPNTEAFF
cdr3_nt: TGCAGCGTTGGGCCACCCAACACTGAAGCTTTCTTT

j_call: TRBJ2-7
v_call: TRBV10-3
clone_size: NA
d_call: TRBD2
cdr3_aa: CAISESNAGVYEQYF
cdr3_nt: TGTGCCATCAGTGAGTCGAATGCGGGAGTCTACGAGCAGTACTTC

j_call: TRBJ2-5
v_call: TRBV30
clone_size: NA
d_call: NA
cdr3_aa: CAFQPGVLSETQYF
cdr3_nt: TGTGCCTTCCAACCGGGAGTCTTGTCAGAGACCCAGTACTTC

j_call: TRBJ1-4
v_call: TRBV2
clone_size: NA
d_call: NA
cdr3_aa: CAGEGGANEKLFF
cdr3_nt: TGTGCCGGAGAGGGTGGAGCTAATGAAAAACTGTTTTTT

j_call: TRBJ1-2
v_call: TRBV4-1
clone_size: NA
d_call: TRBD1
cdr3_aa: CASSQDRWQGAGYGYTF
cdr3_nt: TGCGCCAGCAGCCAAGATCGCTGGCAGGGGGCGGGTTATGGCTACACCTTC

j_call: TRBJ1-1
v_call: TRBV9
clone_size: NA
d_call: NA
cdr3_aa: CASSDGQRNTEAFF
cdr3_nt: TGTGCCAGCAGCGACGGACAGAGAAACACTGAAGCTTTCTTT

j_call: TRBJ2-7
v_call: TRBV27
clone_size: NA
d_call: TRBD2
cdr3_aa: CASRSTSGRIYEQYF
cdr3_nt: TGTGCCAGCAGATCGACTAGCGGGAGAATCTACGAGCAGTACTTC

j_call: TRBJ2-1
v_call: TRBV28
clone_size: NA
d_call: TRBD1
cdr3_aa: CASSLSLGGQGAYNEQFF
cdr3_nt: TGTGCCAGCAGTTTATCCCTCGGGGGACAGGGGGCTTACAATGAGCAGTTCTTC

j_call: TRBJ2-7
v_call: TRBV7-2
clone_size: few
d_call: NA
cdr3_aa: CASSRPGDLREQYF
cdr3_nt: TGTGCCAGCAGCCGCCCGGGGGATTTACGAGAGCAGTACTTC

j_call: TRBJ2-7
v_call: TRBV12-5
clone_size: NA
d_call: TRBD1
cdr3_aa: CASGLPTGGSYEQYF
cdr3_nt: TGTGCTAGTGGTTTGCCCACAGGGGGCTCCTACGAGCAGTACTTC

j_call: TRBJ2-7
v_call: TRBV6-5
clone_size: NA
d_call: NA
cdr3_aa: CASSYAAANYEQYF
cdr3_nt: TGTGCCAGCAGTTACGCGGCAGCCAACTACGAGCAGTACTTC

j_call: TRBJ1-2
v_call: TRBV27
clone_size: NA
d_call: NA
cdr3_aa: CASKTAGFDGYTF
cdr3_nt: TGTGCCAGCAAGACGGCAGGCTTCGATGGCTACACCTTC

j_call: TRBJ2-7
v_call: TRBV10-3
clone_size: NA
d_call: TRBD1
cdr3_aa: CAISDSGTVFYEQYF
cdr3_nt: TGTGCCATCAGTGACTCCGGGACAGTGTTTTACGAGCAGTACTTC

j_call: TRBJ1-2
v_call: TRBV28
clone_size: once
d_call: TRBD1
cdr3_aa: CASSQLRGRGYTF
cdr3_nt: TGTGCCAGCAGCCAACTTAGGGGGCGAGGCTACACCTTC

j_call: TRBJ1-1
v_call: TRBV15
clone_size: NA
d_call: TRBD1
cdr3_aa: CATSRNGTGLMRLTEAFF
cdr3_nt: TGTGCCACCAGCAGGAACGGGACAGGGCTCATGAGGCTCACTGAAGCTTTCTTT

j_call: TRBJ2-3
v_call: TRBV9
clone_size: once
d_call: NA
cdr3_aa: CASSPLPVGLSRDTQYF
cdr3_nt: TGTGCCAGCAGCCCACTACCCGTTGGACTGTCCAGGGATACGCAGTATTTT

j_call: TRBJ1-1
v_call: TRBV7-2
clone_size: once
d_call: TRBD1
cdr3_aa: CASSVDRDTEAFF
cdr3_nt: TGTGCCAGCAGCGTAGACAGGGACACTGAAGCTTTCTTT

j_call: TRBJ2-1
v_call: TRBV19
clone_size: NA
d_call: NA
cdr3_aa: CASIRGGGPRDEQFF
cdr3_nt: TGTGCCAGTATAAGGGGGGGAGGCCCTAGGGATGAGCAGTTCTTC

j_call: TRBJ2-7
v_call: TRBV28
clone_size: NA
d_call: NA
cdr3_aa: CASSYARWTNSEQYF
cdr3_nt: TGTGCCAGCAGTTATGCGAGATGGACAAACAGCGAGCAGTACTTC

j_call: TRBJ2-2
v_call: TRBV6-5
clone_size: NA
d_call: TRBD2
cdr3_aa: CASSYFSSGYTGELFF
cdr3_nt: TGTGCCAGCAGTTACTTTTCTAGCGGATACACCGGGGAGCTGTTTTTT

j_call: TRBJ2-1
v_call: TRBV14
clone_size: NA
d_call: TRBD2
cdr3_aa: CASSPPGLAFKEQFF
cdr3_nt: TGTGCCAGCAGCCCGCCGGGACTAGCATTTAAGGAGCAGTTCTTC

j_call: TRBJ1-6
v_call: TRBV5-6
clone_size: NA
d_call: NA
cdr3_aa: CASSSRGSSPLHF
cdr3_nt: TGTGCCAGCAGCTCCAGGGGATCATCACCCCTCCACTTT

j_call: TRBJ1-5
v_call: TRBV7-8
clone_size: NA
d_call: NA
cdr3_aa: CASSPRTPSLNQPQHF
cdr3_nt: TGTGCCAGCAGCCCGCGGACACCTTCCCTCAATCAGCCCCAGCATTTT

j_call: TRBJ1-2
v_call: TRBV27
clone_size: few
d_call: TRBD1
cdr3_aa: CASSTPTGYRYTF
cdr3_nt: TGTGCCAGCAGTACCCCGACAGGGTATCGCTACACCTTC

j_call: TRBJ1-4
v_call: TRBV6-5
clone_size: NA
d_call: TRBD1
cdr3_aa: CASSYYGTGEEKLFF
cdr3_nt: TGTGCCAGCAGTTACTACGGGACAGGGGAGGAAAAACTGTTTTTT

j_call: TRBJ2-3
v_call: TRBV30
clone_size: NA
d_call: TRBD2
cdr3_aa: CAWSVSSGIPLDTQYF
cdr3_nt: TGTGCCTGGAGTGTTTCTAGCGGGATCCCCCTCGATACGCAGTATTTT

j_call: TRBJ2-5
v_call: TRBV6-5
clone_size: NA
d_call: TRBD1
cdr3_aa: CASSTTGEETQYF
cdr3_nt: TGTGCCAGCAGCACGACAGGGGAAGAGACCCAGTACTTC

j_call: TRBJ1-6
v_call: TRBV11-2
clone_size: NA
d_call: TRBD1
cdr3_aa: CASSPIWTGSNSPLHF
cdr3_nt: TGTGCCAGCAGCCCGATCTGGACAGGGAGTAATTCACCCCTCCACTTT

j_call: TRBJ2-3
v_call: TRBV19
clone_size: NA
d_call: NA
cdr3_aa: CASIRGETQYF
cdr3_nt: TGTGCCAGTATCAGGGGGGAAACGCAGTATTTT

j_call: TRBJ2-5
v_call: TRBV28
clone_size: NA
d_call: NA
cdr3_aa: CASSSGLSQRLVASKTQYF
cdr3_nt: TGTGCCAGCAGTTCTGGGCTCTCTCAGCGGTTGGTAGCGAGCAAGACCCAGTACTTC

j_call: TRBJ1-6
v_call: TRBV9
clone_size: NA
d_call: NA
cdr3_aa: CASSPSHFVTNSPLHF
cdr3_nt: TGTGCCAGCAGCCCTAGCCATTTTGTTACTAATTCACCCCTCCACTTT

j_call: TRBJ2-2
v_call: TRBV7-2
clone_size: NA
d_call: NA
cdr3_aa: CASSLALGINTGELFF
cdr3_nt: TGTGCCAGCAGCTTAGCGCTCGGGATTAACACCGGGGAGCTGTTTTTT

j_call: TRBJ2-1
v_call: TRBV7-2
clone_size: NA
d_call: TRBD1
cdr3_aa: CASSPTGMGHNEQFF
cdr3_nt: TGTGCCAGCAGCCCGACAGGGATGGGACACAATGAGCAGTTCTTC

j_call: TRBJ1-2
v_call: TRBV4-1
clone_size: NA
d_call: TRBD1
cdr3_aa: CASSPAPGQGDGYTF
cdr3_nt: TGCGCCAGCAGTCCTGCCCCCGGACAGGGAGATGGCTACACCTTC

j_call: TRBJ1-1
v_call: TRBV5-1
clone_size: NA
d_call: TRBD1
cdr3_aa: CASRSTGTGRTEAFF
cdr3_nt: TGCGCCAGCAGATCGACCGGGACAGGGAGGACTGAAGCTTTCTTT

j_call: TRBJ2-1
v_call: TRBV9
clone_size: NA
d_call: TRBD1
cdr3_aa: CASSPPDRVYNEQFF
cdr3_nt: TGTGCCAGCAGCCCCCCGGACAGGGTCTACAATGAGCAGTTCTTC

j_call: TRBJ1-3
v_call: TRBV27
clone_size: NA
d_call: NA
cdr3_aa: CASSSGLGLAGGNTIYF
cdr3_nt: TGTGCCAGCAGTTCTGGCTTGGGTCTCGCGGGGGGAAACACCATATATTTT

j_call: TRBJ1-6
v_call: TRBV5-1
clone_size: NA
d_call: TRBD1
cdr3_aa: CASSLDAGQANSPLHF
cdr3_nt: TGCGCCAGCAGCTTGGACGCGGGACAGGCTAATTCACCCCTCCACTTT

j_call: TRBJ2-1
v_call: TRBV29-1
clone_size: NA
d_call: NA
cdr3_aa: CSARGTSYNEQFF
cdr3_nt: TGCAGCGCGCGTGGGACAAGTTACAATGAGCAGTTCTTC

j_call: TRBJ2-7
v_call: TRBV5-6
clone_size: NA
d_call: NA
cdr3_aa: CASSPTGTSTYEQYF
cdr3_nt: TGTGCCAGCAGCCCCACAGGGACGTCTACCTACGAGCAGTACTTC

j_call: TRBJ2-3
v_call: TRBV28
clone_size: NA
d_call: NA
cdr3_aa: CASREGGFTDTQYF
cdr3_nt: TGTGCCAGCAGAGAAGGAGGGTTCACAGATACGCAGTATTTT

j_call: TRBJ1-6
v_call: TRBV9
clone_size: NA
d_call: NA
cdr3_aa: CASSPGSANSPLHF
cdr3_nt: TGTGCCAGCAGCCCCGGCAGCGCAAATTCACCCCTCCACTTT

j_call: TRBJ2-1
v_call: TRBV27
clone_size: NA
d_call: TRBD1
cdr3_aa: CASSLYRGQLDIF
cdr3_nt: TGTGCCAGCAGTTTATATCGGGGACAGCTTGATATCTTC

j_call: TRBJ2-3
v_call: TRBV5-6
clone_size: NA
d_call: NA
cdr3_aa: CASSLGGGSTDTQYF
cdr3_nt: TGTGCCAGCAGCTTGGGGGGAGGTAGCACAGATACGCAGTATTTT

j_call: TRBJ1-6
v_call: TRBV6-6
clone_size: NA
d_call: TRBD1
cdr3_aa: CASSYQVQGRGSPLHF
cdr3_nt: TGTGCCAGCAGTTACCAAGTACAGGGGAGAGGTTCACCCCTCCACTTT

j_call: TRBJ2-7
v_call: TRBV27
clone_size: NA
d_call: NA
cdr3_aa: CASSSREGARYEQYF
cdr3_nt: TGTGCCAGCAGTAGCCGGGAGGGGGCGAGGTACGAGCAGTACTTC

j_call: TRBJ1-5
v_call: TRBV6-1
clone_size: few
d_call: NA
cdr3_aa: CASSEYMSQPQHF
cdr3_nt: TGTGCCAGCAGTGAATATATGTCTCAGCCCCAGCATTTT

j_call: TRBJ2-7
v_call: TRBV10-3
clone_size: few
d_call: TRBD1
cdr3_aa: CAIAGTGEYEQYF
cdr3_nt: TGTGCCATCGCCGGGACAGGAGAATACGAGCAGTACTTC

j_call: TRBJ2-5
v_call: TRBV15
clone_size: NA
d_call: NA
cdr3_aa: CATSRDRSLGETQYF
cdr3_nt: TGTGCCACCAGCAGAGATCGGAGCCTGGGAGAGACCCAGTACTTC

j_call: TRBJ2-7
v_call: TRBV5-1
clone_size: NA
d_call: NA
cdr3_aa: CASSLAPQSEQYF
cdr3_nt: TGCGCCAGCAGCTTGGCGCCCCAGTCCGAGCAGTACTTC

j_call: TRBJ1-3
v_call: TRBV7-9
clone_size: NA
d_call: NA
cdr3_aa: CASSLLLRQDSGNTIYF
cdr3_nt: TGTGCCAGCAGCTTACTTCTTCGGCAGGACTCTGGAAACACCATATATTTT